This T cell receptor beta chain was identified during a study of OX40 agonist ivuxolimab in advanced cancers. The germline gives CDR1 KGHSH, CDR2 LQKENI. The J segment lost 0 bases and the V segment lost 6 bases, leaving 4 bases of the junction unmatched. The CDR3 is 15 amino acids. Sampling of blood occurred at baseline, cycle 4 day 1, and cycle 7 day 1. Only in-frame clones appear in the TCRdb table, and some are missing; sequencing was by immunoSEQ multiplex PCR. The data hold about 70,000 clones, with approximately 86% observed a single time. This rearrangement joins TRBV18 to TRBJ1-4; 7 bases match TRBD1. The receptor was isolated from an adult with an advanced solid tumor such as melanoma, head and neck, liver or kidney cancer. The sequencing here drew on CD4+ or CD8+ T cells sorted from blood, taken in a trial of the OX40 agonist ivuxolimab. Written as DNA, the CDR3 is TGTGCCAGCTCGCGGGACAGTGCAACTAATGAAAAACTGTTTTTT. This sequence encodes CASSRDSATNEKLFF.